Detailed here is one TCR beta chain. The CDR3 extends over 14 amino acids. CDR1 and CDR2 (germline): KGHSH, LQKENI. With V trimmed by 3 bases and J by 4 bases, 4 bases remained unmatched. The repertoire was sequenced with immunoSEQ multiplex PCR; TCRdb's copy has only in-frame clones and lacks some. Altogether just under 40,000 clones are present, about 90% being singletons, with the ten largest covering more than 20%. The data belong to a study of blood T cell repertoires in COVID-19. Sequenced material: peripheral blood. This receptor was obtained from a man in his fifties with active or convalescent COVID-19. The chain recombines TRBV18 with TRBJ1-2; 8 bases align to TRBD1. The CDR3 DNA follows: TGTGCCAGCTCACCCGGGACAGGCCTCTATGGCTACACCTTC. Translated: CASSPGTGLYGYTF.